This paragraph reports one TCR beta chain. The antigen is undetermined. PCR amplification relied on 60 Vbeta primers (plus 13 Jbeta primers). Method: immunoSEQ multiplex PCR; TCRdb's copy keeps in-frame clones and lacks some. The sample includes about 250,000 clones, about 85% of them seen just once. This sample was included in a study of cytomegalovirus exposure and HLA in healthy donors. For the study at large: Some 180 million T cells yielded roughly 120 million unique TCR beta sequences in earlier analysis. General study findings and limits: An analysis was carried out later, and it reportedly showed fewer N-insertions in an Asian-associated ancestry cluster than the approximately 670-donor mean. Presence/absence comparisons presumed near-even sequencing depth among donors.

The CDR3 consists of 19 residues. The germline V gene encodes CDR1 LGHNA and CDR2 YNFKEQ. Trimming removed 0 bases from V and 0 bases from J, with 15 bases in between. Sample: PBMCs. The genes are TRBV4-2 and TRBJ1-6, with D unresolved. This TCR derives from a girl aged 2 to 9 in good health and CMV-seronegative. The CDR3 sequence: CASSQDLVGGSSYNSPLHF. CDR3 nucleotides: TGTGCCAGCAGCCAAGACTTAGTAGGCGGGAGCTCCTATAATTCACCCCTCCACTTT.